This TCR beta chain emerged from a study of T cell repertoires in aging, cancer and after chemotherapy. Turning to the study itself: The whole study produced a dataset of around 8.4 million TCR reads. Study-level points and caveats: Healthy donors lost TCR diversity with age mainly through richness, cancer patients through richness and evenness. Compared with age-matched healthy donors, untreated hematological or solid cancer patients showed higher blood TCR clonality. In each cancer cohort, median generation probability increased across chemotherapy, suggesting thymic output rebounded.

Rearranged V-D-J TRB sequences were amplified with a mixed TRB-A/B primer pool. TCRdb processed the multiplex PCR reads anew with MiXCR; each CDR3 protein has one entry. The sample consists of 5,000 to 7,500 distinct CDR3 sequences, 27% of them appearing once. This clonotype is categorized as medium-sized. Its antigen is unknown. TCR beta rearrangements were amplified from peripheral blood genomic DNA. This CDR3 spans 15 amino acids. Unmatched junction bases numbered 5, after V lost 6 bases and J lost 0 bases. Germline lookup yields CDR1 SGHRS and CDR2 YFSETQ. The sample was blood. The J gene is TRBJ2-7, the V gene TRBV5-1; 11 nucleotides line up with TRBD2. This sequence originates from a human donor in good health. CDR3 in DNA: TGCGCCAGCAAATGGGGGACTAGCGGCTCCTACGAGCAGTACTTC. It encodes CASKWGTSGSYEQYF.